This is a list of T cell receptor beta chains from one sample in a study of OX40 agonist ivuxolimab in advanced cancers. TCRdb keeps only in-frame clones here, not all; method: immunoSEQ multiplex PCR. The data hold approximately 76,000 clones, with 85% to 95% observed a single time. Sequencing was performed on CD4+ or CD8+ T cells sorted from blood, taken in a trial of the OX40 agonist ivuxolimab. These receptors originate from an adult with an advanced solid tumor such as melanoma, head and neck, liver or kidney cancer. CDR3s include the opening cysteine and the closing phenylalanine or tryptophan. The order of the fields is D gene, clone size, J gene, CDR3 length, V gene, CDR3 protein, CDR3 DNA. D genes are given only for firm matches. Only some rows state a clone size, as once, few, many or a class for expanded clones.

d_gene: NA
abundance: NA
j_gene: TRBJ2-7
len: 15
v_gene: TRBV7-2
CDR3aa: CASSLAPQGEREQYF
CDR3nt: TGTGCCAGCAGCTTAGCGCCCCAGGGAGAACGGGAGCAGTACTTC

d_gene: NA
abundance: NA
j_gene: TRBJ1-2
len: 13
v_gene: TRBV27
CDR3aa: CASSAGVNYGYTF
CDR3nt: TGTGCCAGCTCAGCAGGGGTTAACTATGGCTACACCTTC

d_gene: NA
abundance: NA
j_gene: TRBJ1-2
len: 12
v_gene: TRBV5-6
CDR3aa: CASRSGNYGYTF
CDR3nt: TGTGCCAGCAGATCAGGGAACTATGGCTACACCTTC

d_gene: NA
abundance: NA
j_gene: TRBJ2-5
len: 15
v_gene: TRBV5-6
CDR3aa: CASSLTRVGQETQYF
CDR3nt: TGTGCCAGCAGCTTGACTAGAGTCGGCCAAGAGACCCAGTACTTC

d_gene: TRBD2
abundance: NA
j_gene: TRBJ2-7
len: 15
v_gene: TRBV7-6
CDR3aa: CASSLETSGTYEQYF
CDR3nt: TGTGCCAGCAGCTTAGAGACTAGCGGAACCTACGAGCAGTACTTC

d_gene: NA
abundance: NA
j_gene: TRBJ1-1
len: 13
v_gene: TRBV27
CDR3aa: CASSWGRGTEAFF
CDR3nt: TGTGCCAGCAGTTGGGGCAGGGGCACTGAAGCTTTCTTT

d_gene: NA
abundance: NA
j_gene: TRBJ2-1
len: 16
v_gene: TRBV19
CDR3aa: CASSIRAGKVDNEQFF
CDR3nt: TGTGCCAGTAGTATAAGGGCGGGAAAAGTAGACAATGAGCAGTTCTTC

d_gene: TRBD1
abundance: NA
j_gene: TRBJ2-5
len: 15
v_gene: TRBV9
CDR3aa: CASSPTGAGLETQYF
CDR3nt: TGTGCCAGCAGCCCAACAGGGGCGGGTCTAGAGACCCAGTACTTC

d_gene: TRBD1
abundance: NA
j_gene: TRBJ2-7
len: 14
v_gene: TRBV27
CDR3aa: CASSLTGTGREQYF
CDR3nt: TGTGCCAGCAGTCTTACCGGGACAGGGCGCGAGCAGTACTTC

d_gene: TRBD1
abundance: NA
j_gene: TRBJ1-4
len: 15
v_gene: TRBV29-1
CDR3aa: CSVASYRGANEKLFF
CDR3nt: TGCAGCGTTGCATCCTACAGGGGCGCTAATGAAAAACTGTTTTTT

d_gene: NA
abundance: NA
j_gene: TRBJ1-1
len: 18
v_gene: TRBV5-1
CDR3aa: CASGVRGPRSGPGSEAFF
CDR3nt: TGCGCCAGCGGGGTACGGGGTCCGCGGTCAGGGCCAGGCTCTGAAGCTTTCTTT

d_gene: TRBD2
abundance: once
j_gene: TRBJ2-7
len: 17
v_gene: TRBV7-8
CDR3aa: CASSFSRTREAVYEQYF
CDR3nt: TGTGCCAGCAGCTTCTCAAGAACCCGGGAGGCCGTCTACGAGCAGTACTTC

d_gene: NA
abundance: NA
j_gene: TRBJ2-7
len: 16
v_gene: TRBV15
CDR3aa: CATSALGGYRDYEQYF
CDR3nt: TGTGCCACCAGCGCTCTAGGGGGGTATAGGGACTACGAGCAGTACTTC

d_gene: NA
abundance: NA
j_gene: TRBJ2-7
len: 12
v_gene: TRBV6-6
CDR3aa: CASSYAGYEQYF
CDR3nt: TGTGCCAGCAGTTATGCTGGCTACGAGCAGTACTTC

d_gene: NA
abundance: few
j_gene: TRBJ1-1
len: 15
v_gene: TRBV30
CDR3aa: CAWSVQFGGNTEAFF
CDR3nt: TGTGCCTGGAGTGTACAGTTCGGGGGTAACACTGAAGCTTTCTTT

d_gene: NA
abundance: NA
j_gene: TRBJ2-3
len: 16
v_gene: TRBV2
CDR3aa: CASTERPTKDPDTQYF
CDR3nt: TGTGCCAGCACGGAAAGGCCGACAAAGGACCCCGATACGCAGTATTTT

d_gene: NA
abundance: NA
j_gene: TRBJ2-3
len: 17
v_gene: TRBV6-1
CDR3aa: CASSDPSYRGPTDTQYF
CDR3nt: TGTGCCAGCAGTGACCCCTCCTATCGGGGCCCCACAGATACGCAGTATTTT

d_gene: NA
abundance: NA
j_gene: TRBJ1-1
len: 13
v_gene: TRBV7-3
CDR3aa: CASSLHGATEAFF
CDR3nt: TGTGCCAGCAGCCTCCACGGGGCGACTGAAGCTTTCTTT

d_gene: TRBD2
abundance: NA
j_gene: TRBJ2-1
len: 14
v_gene: TRBV27
CDR3aa: CAGSFTSGNNEQFF
CDR3nt: TGTGCCGGCAGTTTCACTAGCGGAAACAATGAGCAGTTCTTC

d_gene: NA
abundance: NA
j_gene: TRBJ2-7
len: 14
v_gene: TRBV5-8
CDR3aa: CASSWGDNPYEQYF
CDR3nt: TGTGCCAGCAGCTGGGGGGACAATCCCTACGAGCAGTACTTC

d_gene: NA
abundance: NA
j_gene: TRBJ2-7
len: 14
v_gene: TRBV7-7
CDR3aa: CASSLAADGYEQYF
CDR3nt: TGTGCTAGCAGCTTAGCAGCGGACGGCTACGAGCAGTACTTC

d_gene: NA
abundance: NA
j_gene: TRBJ2-2
len: 11
v_gene: TRBV29-1
CDR3aa: CSVEDAGELFF
CDR3nt: TGCAGCGTTGAAGATGCCGGGGAGCTGTTTTTT

d_gene: NA
abundance: NA
j_gene: TRBJ1-1
len: 14
v_gene: TRBV4-1
CDR3aa: CASSPDKMNTEAFF
CDR3nt: TGCGCCAGCAGCCCCGACAAAATGAACACTGAAGCTTTCTTT